The clone carrying this T cell receptor (beta chain) was seen a few times. The antigen is unknown. Cultured cells yielded isolated CD4+ T cells after approximately nine days. All study participants received two doses of BNT162b2 or mRNA-1273 vaccine. Half-medium replacement with IL-2 medium occurred on days 3 and 7. Measured with immunoSEQ multiplex PCR; TCRdb has only the in-frame clones, and not every one. Seen here are some 47,000 clones, about three quarters observed once, and the top ten hold about 7%. This sample was taken from a study of vaccination effects on CD4 cells after COVID-19. Study results and caveats: Vaccine-induced clones in healthy vaccinees cross-reacted with common cold coronaviruses in only 1 of 255 cases.

The CDR3 extends over 13 amino acids. Germline CDR1 SGHDN, CDR2 FVKESK. The V gene end was trimmed by 3 bases and the J gene end by 6 bases; junction bases not matched to a gene: 3. This TCR was sampled from a human donor who received a COVID-19 vaccine. The sample was CD4+ T cells from PBMCs cultured without peptide, taken after COVID-19 vaccination. The rearrangement links TRBV14 to TRBJ2-7; the match to TRBD2 covers 9 bases. CDR3 protein: CASSQNSGGEQYF. In nucleotides, the CDR3 is TGTGCCAGCAGCCAGAATAGCGGGGGCGAGCAGTACTTC.